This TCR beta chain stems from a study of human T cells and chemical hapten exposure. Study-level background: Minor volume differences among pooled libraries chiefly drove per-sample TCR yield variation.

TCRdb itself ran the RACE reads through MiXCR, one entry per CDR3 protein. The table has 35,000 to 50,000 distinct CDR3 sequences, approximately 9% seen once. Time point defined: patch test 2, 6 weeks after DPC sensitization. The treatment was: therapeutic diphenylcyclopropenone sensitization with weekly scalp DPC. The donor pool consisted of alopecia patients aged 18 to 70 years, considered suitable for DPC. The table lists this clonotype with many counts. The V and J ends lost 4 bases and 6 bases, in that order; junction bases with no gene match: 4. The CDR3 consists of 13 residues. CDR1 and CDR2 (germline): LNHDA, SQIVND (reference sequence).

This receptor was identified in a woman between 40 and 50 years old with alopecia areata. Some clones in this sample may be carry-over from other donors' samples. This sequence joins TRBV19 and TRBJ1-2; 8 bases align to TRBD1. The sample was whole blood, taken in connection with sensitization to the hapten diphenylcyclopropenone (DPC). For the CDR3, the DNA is TGTGCCAGTAGTACGCAGGGGGCGGATGGCTACACCTTC. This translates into CASSTQGADGYTF.